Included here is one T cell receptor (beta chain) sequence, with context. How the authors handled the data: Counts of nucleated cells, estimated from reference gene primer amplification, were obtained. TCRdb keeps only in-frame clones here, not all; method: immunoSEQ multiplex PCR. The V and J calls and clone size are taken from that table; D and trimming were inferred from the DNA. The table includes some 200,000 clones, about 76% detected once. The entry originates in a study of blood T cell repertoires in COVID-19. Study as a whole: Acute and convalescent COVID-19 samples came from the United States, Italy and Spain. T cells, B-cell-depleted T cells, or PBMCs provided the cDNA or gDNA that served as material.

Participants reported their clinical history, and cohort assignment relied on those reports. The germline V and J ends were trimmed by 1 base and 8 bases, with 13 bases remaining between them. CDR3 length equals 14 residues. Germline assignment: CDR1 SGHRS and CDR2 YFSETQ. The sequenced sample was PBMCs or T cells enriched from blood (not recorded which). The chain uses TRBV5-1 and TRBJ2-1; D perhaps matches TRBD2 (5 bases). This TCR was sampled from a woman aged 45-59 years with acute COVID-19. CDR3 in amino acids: CASSLTAGNYEQFF. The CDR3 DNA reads TGCGCCAGCAGCTTGACCGCGGGTAACTATGAGCAGTTCTTC.